This is a list of T cell receptor beta chains from one sample in a study of shared clonotypes between healthy human individuals. Assay: immunoSEQ multiplex PCR; the TCRdb copy retains only in-frame clones and omits some. The sample includes approximately 1.1 million clones, around 78% of them seen just once. Material for sequencing was memory CD4+ T cells from PBMCs. The source of these receptors is a man between 18 and 35 years old in good health. Some clones in this sample may be carry-over from other donors' samples. The CDR3 runs from the conserved cysteine through the conserved F or W. The D gene is left open where the match is weak. Not every row has a clone size; where given, it reads once, few, many or a size class.

j_gene,d_gene,abundance,v_gene,CDR3aa,CDR3nt
TRBJ2-5,TRBD1,many,TRBV7-9,CASSLSDRRQETQYF,TGTGCCAGCAGCCTGTCGGACAGGCGTCAAGAGACCCAGTACTTC
TRBJ2-7,.,few,TRBV28,CASRRTAVYEQYF,TGTGCCAGCAGGCGGACAGCGGTGTACGAGCAGTACTTC
TRBJ2-7,.,.,TRBV29-1,CSVEVGTYEQYF,TGCAGCGTTGAAGTGGGAACCTACGAGCAGTACTTC
TRBJ2-1,TRBD2,once,TRBV7-7,CASSQDSGRNEQFF,TGTGCCAGCAGCCAAGATAGCGGGAGGAATGAGCAGTTCTTC
TRBJ2-2,.,.,TRBV28,CASSFRTGELFF,TGTGCCAGCAGTTTCCGAACCGGGGAGCTGTTTTTT
TRBJ2-6,.,.,TRBV28,CASSSGFRGGWRPGANVLTF,TGTGCCAGCAGTTCTGGTTTTCGTGGGGGTTGGCGTCCTGGGGCCAACGTCCTGACTTTC
TRBJ2-6,.,.,TRBV19,CASSITFGRTGANVLTF,TGTGCCAGTAGTATTACTTTCGGGAGAACCGGGGCCAACGTCCTGACTTTC
TRBJ1-1,.,few,TRBV27,CASSFRGQNTEAFF,TGTGCCAGCAGTTTTAGGGGTCAGAACACTGAAGCTTTCTTT
TRBJ1-5,TRBD1,.,TRBV28,CASSFRGGNQPQHF,TGTGCCAGCAGTTTCAGGGGGGGCAATCAGCCCCAGCATTTT
TRBJ2-3,.,.,TRBV2,CASSLGTDTQYF,TGTGCCAGCAGCCTTGGGACAGATACGCAGTATTTT
TRBJ2-4,.,few,TRBV27,CASSVDRIRAKNIQYF,TGTGCCAGCAGTGTTGACAGGATTAGGGCCAAAAACATTCAGTACTTC
TRBJ1-2,.,.,TRBV4-1,CASSHGQGYDYGYTF,TGCGCCAGCAGCCACGGGCAGGGATATGACTATGGCTACACCTTC
TRBJ2-1,TRBD2,.,TRBV30,CAWSVLAGGTRLF,TGTGCCTGGAGTGTACTAGCGGGAGGGACCCGGCTCTTC
TRBJ2-2,TRBD1,.,TRBV2,CASSVSRQGAGGELFF,TGTGCCAGCAGTGTTTCGCGGCAGGGGGCCGGCGGGGAGCTGTTTTTT
TRBJ2-7,TRBD2,many,TRBV7-9,CASSLTGTSASDYEQYF,TGTGCCAGCAGTCTCACCGGGACTAGCGCGTCCGATTACGAGCAGTACTTC
TRBJ2-7,TRBD1,.,TRBV2,CASSDQGDYYEQYF,TGTGCCAGCAGTGACCAGGGGGATTACTACGAGCAGTACTTC
TRBJ2-1,TRBD2,.,TRBV7-2,CASSVLAGGVEQFF,TGTGCCAGCAGCGTACTAGCGGGAGGGGTTGAGCAGTTCTTC
TRBJ2-2,.,.,TRBV5-6,CASSVGHREMKNTGELFF,TGTGCCAGCAGCGTGGGCCACAGGGAGATGAAGAACACCGGGGAGCTGTTTTTT
TRBJ1-2,TRBD1,.,TRBV6-5,CASSYSNPGQGAGYTF,TGTGCCAGCAGTTACTCTAACCCGGGACAGGGGGCTGGCTACACCTTC
TRBJ1-2,TRBD1,.,TRBV27,CASSPQGAFDYGYTF,TGTGCCAGCAGTCCACAGGGGGCGTTTGACTATGGCTACACCTTC
TRBJ1-5,.,.,TRBV6-1,CASSEVGQPQHF,TGTGCCAGCAGTGAAGTAGGTCAGCCCCAGCATTTT
TRBJ1-2,TRBD1,.,TRBV14,CASSRRDRGNYGYTF,TGTGCCAGCAGTCGCCGGGACAGGGGGAACTATGGCTACACCTTC
TRBJ2-7,.,.,TRBV2,CASSNPGGGQYF,TGTGCCAGCAGTAACCCCGGGGGCGGTCAGTACTTC
TRBJ1-2,TRBD1,.,TRBV19,CAGRSGQDSGYTF,TGTGCCGGGAGATCGGGACAGGATAGCGGCTACACCTTC
TRBJ1-2,.,.,TRBV30,CAWSPGSNGGYTF,TGTGCCTGGAGTCCGGGGTCTAATGGTGGCTACACCTTC
TRBJ2-1,.,.,TRBV9,CASSVGFYNEQFF,TGTGCCAGCAGCGTGGGGTTTTACAATGAGCAGTTCTTC
TRBJ2-2,.,.,TRBV11-2,CASSSFRQVGELFF,TGTGCCAGCAGCTCTTTCCGACAAGTCGGGGAGCTGTTTTTT
TRBJ2-1,.,.,TRBV29-1,CSTSYNEQFF,TGCAGTACAAGCTACAATGAGCAGTTCTTC
TRBJ2-7,TRBD2,.,TRBV7-2,CASRLAGGGEQYF,TGTGCCAGCAGACTAGCGGGAGGGGGGGAGCAGTACTTC
TRBJ2-7,TRBD1,once,TRBV5-1,CASSPRTGGIYEQYF,TGCGCCAGCAGCCCCAGGACAGGGGGCATTTACGAGCAGTACTTC
TRBJ1-2,TRBD1,.,TRBV18,CASTNDARDRNYGYTF,TGTGCCAGCACAAACGACGCCCGGGACAGGAACTATGGCTACACCTTC
TRBJ1-2,TRBD1,few,TRBV15,CATSRGDRAYGYTF,TGTGCCACCAGCAGAGGGGACAGGGCCTATGGCTACACCTTC
TRBJ2-1,.,.,TRBV6-1,CASSERESLYYNEQFF,TGTGCCAGCAGTGAAAGGGAGTCCCTCTACTACAATGAGCAGTTCTTC
TRBJ1-1,.,.,TRBV21-1,CASSKVYSKTANTEAFF,TGTGCCAGCAGCAAAGTTTACAGTAAGACAGCGAACACTGAAGCTTTCTTT
TRBJ2-7,.,few,TRBV7-6,CASSSVEGVGYEQYF,TGTGCCAGCAGCTCCGTTGAGGGGGTCGGCTACGAGCAGTACTTC
TRBJ2-1,.,.,TRBV29-1,CSVETGDEQFF,TGCAGCGTTGAAACCGGCGATGAGCAGTTCTTC
TRBJ1-2,.,few,TRBV6-6,CASTIQGREGYTF,TGTGCCAGCACCATACAGGGTAGAGAGGGCTACACCTTC
TRBJ2-3,.,.,TRBV5-1,CASSLAGSTDTQYF,TGCGCCAGCAGCTTGGCCGGCAGCACAGATACGCAGTATTTT
TRBJ1-1,.,.,TRBV2,CASSGREWDTEAFF,TGTGCCAGCAGTGGGAGGGAATGGGACACTGAAGCTTTCTTT
TRBJ1-4,.,.,TRBV6-1,CASSENPEDEKLFF,TGTGCCAGCAGTGAAAACCCGGAGGACGAAAAACTGTTTTTT
TRBJ1-2,.,.,TRBV28,CASSRNYGYTF,TGTGCCAGCAGTCGGAACTATGGCTACACCTTC
TRBJ2-7,.,.,TRBV6-4,CASSRQDTYEQYF,TGTGCCAGCAGCCGACAGGATACCTACGAGCAGTACTTC
TRBJ2-5,.,.,TRBV5-4,CASSLEAVETQYF,TGTGCCAGCAGCTTGGAGGCAGTAGAGACCCAGTACTTC
TRBJ2-2,.,.,TRBV6-1,CASSELRQGGTGELFF,TGTGCCAGCAGTGAATTGCGACAGGGAGGCACCGGGGAGCTGTTTTTT
TRBJ2-3,TRBD2,.,TRBV7-2,CASSLEAGAADTQYF,TGTGCCAGCAGCTTAGAGGCGGGAGCCGCAGATACGCAGTATTTT
TRBJ2-7,.,few,TRBV6-5,CASRRLVSYEQYF,TGTGCCAGCAGACGACTCGTCTCCTACGAGCAGTACTTC
TRBJ2-7,TRBD2,.,TRBV7-2,CASSSIASGNYEQYF,TGTGCCAGCAGCTCAATCGCTAGCGGGAACTACGAGCAGTACTTC
TRBJ2-5,TRBD2,.,TRBV28,CASSLGGLAQETQYF,TGTGCCAGCAGTTTAGGGGGACTAGCCCAAGAGACCCAGTACTTC
TRBJ2-3,.,once,TRBV29-1,CSVAGVDTQYF,TGCAGCGTTGCAGGGGTTGATACGCAGTATTTT
TRBJ1-5,.,.,TRBV7-8,CASSLPGGNQPQHF,TGTGCCAGCAGCTTACCAGGGGGCAATCAGCCCCAGCATTTT
TRBJ1-4,TRBD1,.,TRBV30,CAWSVGTGREKLFF,TGTGCCTGGAGTGTAGGGACAGGGCGTGAAAAACTGTTTTTT
TRBJ1-5,.,.,TRBV23-1,CASIPPSTEGFSSNQPQHF,TGCGCCAGTATACCCCCCTCGACAGAGGGCTTCAGTAGCAATCAGCCCCAGCATTTT
TRBJ1-4,.,.,TRBV7-9,CASSVDGRTNEKLFF,TGTGCCAGCAGCGTCGACGGCAGAACTAATGAAAAACTGTTTTTT
TRBJ2-1,TRBD2,.,TRBV5-1,CASGRGGGDYDNEQFF,TGCGCCAGCGGTAGGGGCGGAGGGGACTATGACAATGAGCAGTTCTTC
TRBJ1-5,.,.,TRBV7-6,CASSLGGSLSNQPQHF,TGTGCCAGCAGCTTAGGGGGCAGCTTGAGCAATCAGCCCCAGCATTTT
TRBJ1-4,.,.,TRBV28,CASTLGGTTTNEKLFF,TGTGCCAGCACCCTGGGGGGAACCACAACTAATGAAAAACTGTTTTTT
TRBJ2-6,.,.,TRBV7-9,CASSSGPGSSYGANVLTF,TGTGCCAGCAGCTCCGGTCCGGGTTCGAGTTATGGGGCCAACGTCCTGACTTTC
TRBJ1-4,.,.,TRBV19,CASSLTQGEKLFF,TGTGCCAGTAGTCTTACTCAGGGTGAAAAACTGTTTTTT